This T cell receptor beta chain emerged from a study of identical twins. In the case of this clonotype: Its cognate antigen is unknown.

TCRdb recomputed calls from the 5' RACE reads with MiXCR, one row per CDR3 protein. The table lists about 220,000 distinct CDR3 sequences, 9.4% of them singletons, with about 5.5% in the top ten. General study points: It was out-of-frame TCR alpha sharing in monozygotic twins that models underestimated.

V lost 1 base and J 4 bases, leaving 8 bases between the germline ends. Germline-derived CDR1 and CDR2 are LGHNA and YSLEER. CDR3 size: 14 residues. The sample comprised memory (CD45RO+) T cells sorted from blood. The chain carries TRBV4-3 and TRBJ2-1; D remains ambiguous. The TCR sequence derives from a young woman in good health. The CDR3 coding sequence is TGCGCCAGCAGCCAAGTTGGCGGTTACAATGAGCAGTTCTTC. Protein product: CASSQVGGYNEQFF.